Sequencing of this TCR beta chain was carried out in a study of cytotoxic CD8 clonotypes in ibrutinib-treated CLL (dated by TCRdb to about 2021). The study in broad terms: In this cohort, 15 or so patients were treatment-naive and ten to eleven were relapsed/refractory, while roughly 18 had unmutated IGHV. Partial responses were observed in about 24 patients and complete responses in 2; after a median follow-up of 68 months, remission was maintained in 14 patients and progression was observed in roughly 12. Response samples were taken after a median of approximately 12 months on treatment, ranging from 6 to 36 months. An average of around 260,000 productive templates and around 100,000 productive rearrangements was obtained per sample. Of the approximately 90 people in the trial, about 25 had longitudinal samples available. Cryopreserved peripheral blood mononuclear cells were obtained prior to treatment, at the time of response, and at either disease progression or sustained remission. All remission and progressive disease samples were collected while patients were still receiving ibrutinib. Beyond this particular receptor, the publication reports: At baseline, clonality was higher than in age-matched healthy donors and showed a strong correlation with circulating CD8+ T-cell counts. At ibrutinib response clonality went up, during sustained remission it held steady, and at progression it dropped back toward baseline. Lymph node repertoires were not examined, and the timing of sampling was not matched between patients in sustained remission and those whose disease progressed. Public clonotypes were rare and either contracted or stayed stable during treatment, and the rise in clonality at ibrutinib response reflected the expansion of private clonotypes.

The intended sense of this specimen's time point label: around 25 months on ibrutinib. For TCR beta library preparation, approximately 2.2 micrograms of genomic DNA were isolated from cryopreserved PBMCs. Longitudinal blood samples from CLL patients receiving ibrutinib monotherapy were subjected to high-throughput TCR beta sequencing. The patients took part in an open-label, single-center phase 2 trial of ibrutinib monotherapy. Comment on this clone: The specificity of this receptor is unknown. Base qualities are not at hand, and no much larger clone is one base apart.

A MiSeq instrument was used for deep resolution sequencing, which targeted depths ranging from 1 in 1 million up to 1 in 200,000 T cells, with coverage averaging 10x for each clonotype. The immunoSEQ hsTCRB Kit was used to generate the TCR beta libraries. The original methods were these. Data were analyzed with ImmunoSEQ Data Assistant and ImmunoSEQ Analyzer, with V, D and J genes assigned per IMGT definitions. Clonality, which ranges from 0 to 1, was calculated as one minus the normalized Shannon entropy of productive rearrangement frequencies. Public clonotype analysis was restricted to overrepresented clonotypes comprising at least 0.05% of each patient's repertoire. Roughly 13 repertoires from age-matched healthy donors, obtained from immuneACCESS, served as clonality controls. Not all clones reach the TCRdb copy of this immuneACCESS table, which keeps in-frame sequences only. Checked studies attribute under half of the gap to unresolved V genes and leave the rest unexplained. V and J calls and clone size come straight from that table; D and trimming were deduced from the DNA. Within this sample are approximately 120,000 clones, with around 84% of them counted one time only. The ten top clones hold roughly 3.1% of the sample.

CDR1 and CDR2, looked up from the germline V gene, are MDHEN and SYDVKM. V and J are truncated by 6 bases and 4 bases respectively, leaving an intervening sequence of 13 bases. Its CDR3 holds 13 amino acids, cysteine through phenylalanine. The DNA shown is the 39-base CDR3, in frame from base 1. The clonotype comes from a human donor with chronic lymphocytic leukemia. The chain uses TRBV28 and TRBJ2-7; the D gene lacks a confident call. The sample consisted of PBMCs, taken after 24 months of ibrutinib treatment. The CDR3 amino acid sequence is: CASRRPASYEQYF. In nucleotide form, the sequence is TGTGCCAGCAGACGACCCGCTAGTTACGAGCAGTACTTC. The CDR3 plus the reference TRBV28 and TRBJ2-7 genes for the other parts give the full variable domain: DVKVTQSSRYLVKRTGEKVFLECVQDMDHENMFWYRQDPGLGLRLIYFSYDVKMKEKGDIPEGYSVSREKKERFSLILESASTNQTSMYLCASRRPASYEQYFGPGTRLTVT.